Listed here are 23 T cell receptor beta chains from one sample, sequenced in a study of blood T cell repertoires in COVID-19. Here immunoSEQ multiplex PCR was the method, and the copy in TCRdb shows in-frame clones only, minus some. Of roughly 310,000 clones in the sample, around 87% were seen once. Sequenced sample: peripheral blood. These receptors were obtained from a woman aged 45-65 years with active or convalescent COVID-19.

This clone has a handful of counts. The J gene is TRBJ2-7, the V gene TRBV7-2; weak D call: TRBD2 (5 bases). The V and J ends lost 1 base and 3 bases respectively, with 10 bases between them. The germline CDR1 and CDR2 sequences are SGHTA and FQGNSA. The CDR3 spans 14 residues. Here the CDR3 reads CASSLGGQFYEQYF. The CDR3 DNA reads TGTGCCAGCAGCTTAGGAGGGCAGTTCTACGAGCAGTACTTC. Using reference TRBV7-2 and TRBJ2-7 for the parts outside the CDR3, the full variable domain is GAGVSQSPSNKVTEKGKDVELRCDPISGHTALYWYRQSLGQGLEFLIYFQGNSAPDKSGLPSDRFSAERTGGSVSTLTIQRTQQEDSAVYLCASSLGGQFYEQYFGPGTRLTVT.

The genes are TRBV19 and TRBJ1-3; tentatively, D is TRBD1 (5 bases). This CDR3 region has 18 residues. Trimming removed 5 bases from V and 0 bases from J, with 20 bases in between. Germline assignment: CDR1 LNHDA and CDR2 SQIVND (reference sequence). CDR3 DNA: TGTGCCAGTAGTTCCCGCCCGACTTCAGGGTTCTCTGGAAACACCATATATTTT. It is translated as CASSSRPTSGFSGNTIYF.

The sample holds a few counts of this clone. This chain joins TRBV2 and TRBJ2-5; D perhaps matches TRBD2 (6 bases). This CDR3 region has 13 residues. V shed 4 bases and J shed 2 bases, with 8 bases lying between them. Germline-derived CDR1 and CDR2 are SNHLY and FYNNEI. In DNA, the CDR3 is TGTGCCAGCAGTGGGACTATGCAAGAGACCCAGTACTTC. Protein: CASSGTMQETQYF.

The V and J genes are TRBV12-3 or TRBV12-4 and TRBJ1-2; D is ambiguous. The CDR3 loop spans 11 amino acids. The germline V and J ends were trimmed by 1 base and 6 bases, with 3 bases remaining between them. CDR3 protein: CASSLGNGYTF. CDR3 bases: TGTGCCAGCAGTTTAGGTAATGGCTACACCTTC.

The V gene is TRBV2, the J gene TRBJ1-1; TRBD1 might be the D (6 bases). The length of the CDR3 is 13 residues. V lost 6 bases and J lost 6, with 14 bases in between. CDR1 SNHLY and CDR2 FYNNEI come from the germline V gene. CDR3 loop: CASSKFDRSEAFF. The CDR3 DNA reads TGTGCCAGCAGCAAGTTCGACAGGTCTGAAGCTTTCTTT.

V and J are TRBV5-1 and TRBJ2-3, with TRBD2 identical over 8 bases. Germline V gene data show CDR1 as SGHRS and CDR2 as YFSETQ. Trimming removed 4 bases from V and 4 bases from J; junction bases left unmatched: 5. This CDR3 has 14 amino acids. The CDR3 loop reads CASSGSGIPDTQYF. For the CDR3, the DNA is TGCGCCAGCAGCGGTAGCGGGATCCCAGATACGCAGTATTTT.

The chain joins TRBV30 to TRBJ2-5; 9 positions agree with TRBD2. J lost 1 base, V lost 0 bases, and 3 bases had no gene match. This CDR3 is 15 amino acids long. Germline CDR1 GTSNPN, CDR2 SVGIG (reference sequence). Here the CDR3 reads CAWSVGGLAQETQYF. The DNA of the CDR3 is TGTGCCTGGAGTGTAGGGGGACTAGCCCAAGAGACCCAGTACTTC.

In DNA, the CDR3 is TGTGCCACCAGCAGAGACAGGGGGCTCAGGCCTGAAGCTTTCTTT. Protein sequence: CATSRDRGLRPEAFF. This chain links TRBV15 with TRBJ1-1, with 8 bases aligning to TRBD1. This CDR3 is 15 amino acids long. Germline V lookup: CDR1 LNHNV, CDR2 YYDKDF (reference sequence). Trimming cost V 0 bases and J 6 bases; bases outside gene matches: 6.

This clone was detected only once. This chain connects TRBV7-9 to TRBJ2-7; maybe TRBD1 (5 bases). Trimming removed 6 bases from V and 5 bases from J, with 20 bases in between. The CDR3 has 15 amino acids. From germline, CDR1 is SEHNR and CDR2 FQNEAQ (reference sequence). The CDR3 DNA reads TGTGCCAGCAGTCTAAGCAGGGCGAGTTGGAACGAGCAGTACTTC. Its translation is CASSLSRASWNEQYF.

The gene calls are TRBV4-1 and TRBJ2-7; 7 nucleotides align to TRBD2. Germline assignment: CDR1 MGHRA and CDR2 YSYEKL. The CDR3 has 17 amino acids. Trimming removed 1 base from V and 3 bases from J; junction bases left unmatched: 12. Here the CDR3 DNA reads TGCGCCAGCAGCCAAGTTGAGGATGGCGGGAGATTCTACGAGCAGTACTTC. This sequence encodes CASSQVEDGGRFYEQYF.

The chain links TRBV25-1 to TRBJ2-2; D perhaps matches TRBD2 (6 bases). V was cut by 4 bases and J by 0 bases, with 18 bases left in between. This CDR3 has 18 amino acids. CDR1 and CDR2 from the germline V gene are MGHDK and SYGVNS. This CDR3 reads CASSGRVGETANTGELFF. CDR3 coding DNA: TGTGCCAGCAGTGGGAGGGTGGGAGAGACTGCGAACACCGGGGAGCTGTTTTTT.

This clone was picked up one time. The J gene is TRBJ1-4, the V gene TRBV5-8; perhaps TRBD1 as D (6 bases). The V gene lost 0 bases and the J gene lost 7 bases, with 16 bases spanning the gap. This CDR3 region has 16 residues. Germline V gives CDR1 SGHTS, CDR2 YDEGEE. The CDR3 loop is CASSLVRGSRLEKLFF. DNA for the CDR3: TGTGCCAGCAGCTTGGTTAGGGGGTCTCGACTTGAAAAACTGTTTTTT.

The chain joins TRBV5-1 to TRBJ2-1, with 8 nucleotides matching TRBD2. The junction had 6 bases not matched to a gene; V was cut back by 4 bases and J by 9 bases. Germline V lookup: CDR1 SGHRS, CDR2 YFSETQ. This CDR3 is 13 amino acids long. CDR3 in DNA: TGCGCCAGCAGCATAAGACTAGCGATTGAGCAGTTCTTC. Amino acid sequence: CASSIRLAIEQFF.

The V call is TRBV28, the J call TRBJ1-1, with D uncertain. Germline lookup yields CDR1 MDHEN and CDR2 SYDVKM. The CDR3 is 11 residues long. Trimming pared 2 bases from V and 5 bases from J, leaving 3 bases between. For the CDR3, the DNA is TGTGCCAGCAGTTTAGAGACTGAAGCTTTCTTT. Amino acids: CASSLETEAFF.

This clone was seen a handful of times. This CDR3 is CASSYDRFPYEQYF. The CDR3, as DNA: TGTGCCAGCAGCTACGACAGGTTTCCCTACGAGCAGTACTTC. The chain carries TRBV7-9 and TRBJ2-7, with D possibly matching TRBD1 (6 bases). The CDR3 totals 14 residues. Per germline, CDR1 SEHNR and CDR2 FQNEAQ (reference sequence). The V and J ends lost 4 bases and 2 bases respectively, with 12 bases between them.

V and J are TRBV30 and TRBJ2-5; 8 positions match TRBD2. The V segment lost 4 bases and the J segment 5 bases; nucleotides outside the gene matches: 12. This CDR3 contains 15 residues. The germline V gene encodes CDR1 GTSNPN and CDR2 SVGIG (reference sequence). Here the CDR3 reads CAWTPGPGGDETQYF. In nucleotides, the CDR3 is TGTGCCTGGACACCTGGGCCGGGGGGGGACGAGACCCAGTACTTC. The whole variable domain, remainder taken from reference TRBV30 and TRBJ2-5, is SQTIHQWPATLVQPVGSPLSLECTVEGTSNPNLYWYRQAAGRGLQLLFYSVGIGQISSEVPQNLSASRPQDRQFILSSKKLLLSDSGFYLCAWTPGPGGDETQYFGPGTRLLVL.

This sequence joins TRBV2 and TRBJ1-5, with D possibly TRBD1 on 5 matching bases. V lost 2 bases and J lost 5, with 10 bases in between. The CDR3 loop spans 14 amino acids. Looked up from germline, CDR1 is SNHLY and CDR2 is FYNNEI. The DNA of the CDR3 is TGTGCCAGCAGTGAACAGGGCCATTATCAGCCCCAGCATTTT. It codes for CASSEQGHYQPQHF.

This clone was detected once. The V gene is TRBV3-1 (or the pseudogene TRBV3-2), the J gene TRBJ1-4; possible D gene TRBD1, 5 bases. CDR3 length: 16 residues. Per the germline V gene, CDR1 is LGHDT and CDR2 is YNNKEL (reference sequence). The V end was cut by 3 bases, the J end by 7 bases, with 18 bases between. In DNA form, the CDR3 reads TGTGCCAGCAGCCAGGAGCGGGGGGACTTAGGTGAAAAACTGTTTTTT. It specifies CASSQERGDLGEKLFF.

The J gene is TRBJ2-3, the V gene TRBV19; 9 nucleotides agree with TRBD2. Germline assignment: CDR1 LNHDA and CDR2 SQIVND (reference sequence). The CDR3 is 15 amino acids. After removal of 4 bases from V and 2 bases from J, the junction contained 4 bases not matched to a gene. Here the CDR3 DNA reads TGTGCCAGTAGTAAAGGGACTAGCCCCACAGATACGCAGTATTTT. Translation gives CASSKGTSPTDTQYF.

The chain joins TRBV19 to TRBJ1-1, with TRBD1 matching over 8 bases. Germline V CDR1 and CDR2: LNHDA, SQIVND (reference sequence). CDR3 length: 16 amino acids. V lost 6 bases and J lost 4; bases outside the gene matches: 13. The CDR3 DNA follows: TGTGCCAGTAGCGGGGCCAGGGGGCGCAGAGCCACTGAAGCTTTCTTT. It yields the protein CASSGARGRRATEAFF.

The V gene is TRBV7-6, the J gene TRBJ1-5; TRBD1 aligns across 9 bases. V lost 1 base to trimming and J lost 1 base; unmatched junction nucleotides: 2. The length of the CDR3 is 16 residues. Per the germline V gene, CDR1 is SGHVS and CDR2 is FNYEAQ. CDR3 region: CASSLGQGGSNQPQHF. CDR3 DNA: TGTGCCAGCAGCTTAGGACAGGGGGGGAGCAATCAGCCCCAGCATTTT. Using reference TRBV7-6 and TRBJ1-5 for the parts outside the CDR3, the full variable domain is GAGVSQSPRYKVTKRGQDVALRCDPISGHVSLYWYRQALGQGPEFLTYFNYEAQQDKSGLPNDRFSAERPEGSISTLTIQRTEQRDSAMYRCASSLGQGGSNQPQHFGDGTRLSIL.

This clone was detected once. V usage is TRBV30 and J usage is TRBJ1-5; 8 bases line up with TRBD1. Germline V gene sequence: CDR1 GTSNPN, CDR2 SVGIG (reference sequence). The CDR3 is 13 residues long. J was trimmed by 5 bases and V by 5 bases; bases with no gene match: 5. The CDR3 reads CAWGGQGYQPQHF. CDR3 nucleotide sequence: TGTGCCTGGGGAGGACAGGGCTATCAGCCCCAGCATTTT.

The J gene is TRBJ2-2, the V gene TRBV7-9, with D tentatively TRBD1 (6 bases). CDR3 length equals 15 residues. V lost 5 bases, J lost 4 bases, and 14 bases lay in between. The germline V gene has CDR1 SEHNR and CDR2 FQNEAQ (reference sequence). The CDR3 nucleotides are TGTGCCAGCAGCCACACCTCGACAGGCACCGGGGAGCTGTTTTTT. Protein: CASSHTSTGTGELFF.